The TCR beta chain under discussion was sequenced for a study of T cell responses to AZD1222 COVID-19 vaccine. Method: immunoSEQ multiplex PCR; TCRdb's copy keeps in-frame clones and lacks some. This sample yields 130,000 to 150,000 clones, of which about 92% are seen a single time; approximately 12% belongs to the top ten. CDR1 and CDR2 from the germline V gene are MNHEY and SVGEGT. The length of the CDR3 is 15 residues. With 3 bases clipped from V and 2 bases from J, the junction kept 4 bases outside the gene matches. The chain uses TRBV6-2 or TRBV6-3 and TRBJ2-1; 7 nucleotides agree with TRBD1. The sequencing used peripheral blood, collected after recovery from COVID-19. The TCR was taken from an adult who had recovered from COVID-19. This CDR3 reads CASSYIQGAYNEQFF. In nucleotides, the CDR3 is TGTGCCAGCAGTTATATCCAGGGGGCCTACAATGAGCAGTTCTTC.